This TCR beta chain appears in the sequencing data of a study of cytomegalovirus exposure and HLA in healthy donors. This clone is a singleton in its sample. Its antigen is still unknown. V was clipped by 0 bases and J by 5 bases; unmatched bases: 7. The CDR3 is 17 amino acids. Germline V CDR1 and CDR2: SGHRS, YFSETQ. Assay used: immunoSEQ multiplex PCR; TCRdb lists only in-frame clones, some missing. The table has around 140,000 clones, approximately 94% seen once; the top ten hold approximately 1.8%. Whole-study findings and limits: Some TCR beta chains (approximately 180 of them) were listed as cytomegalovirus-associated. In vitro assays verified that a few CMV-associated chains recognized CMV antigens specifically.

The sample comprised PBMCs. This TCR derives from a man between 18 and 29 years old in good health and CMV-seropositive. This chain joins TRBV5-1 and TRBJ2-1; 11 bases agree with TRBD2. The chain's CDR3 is CASSLGAIAGGDNEQFF. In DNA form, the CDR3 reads TGCGCCAGCAGCTTGGGGGCAATAGCGGGAGGGGACAATGAGCAGTTCTTC.